This T cell receptor beta chain was sequenced for a study of identical twins. Whole-study findings and limits: Invariant cells of the MAIT and iNKT types might have partly distorted the zero-insertion analyses. The study found excess low generation probability among twin-shared out-of-frame alpha sequences.

Healthy Caucasians, and only they, were the donors. CDR3 size: 13 residues. Trimming pared 11 bases from V and 4 bases from J, leaving 18 bases between. The V gene's germline CDR1 is MNHEY and CDR2 SMNVEV (reference sequence). This clonotype was counted a few times. Its target is not known. TCRdb re-called the 5' RACE reads with MiXCR, one entry per CDR3 protein. The sample lists about 330,000 distinct CDR3 sequences; 12% were seen once. The same specimen was also included in a second study, on yellow fever vaccine responses in identical twins. Turning to that study: Reports say the vaccine T cell response in twins looked partly convergent and partly personalized.

The TCR was taken from a woman aged 18-29 years in good health. This rearrangement joins TRBV27 to TRBJ2-7; D might be TRBD1 or TRBD2, each matching 5 bases. Sequencing input: CD8+ T cells sorted from blood. The CDR3 loop reads CACGSGRDYEQYF. The CDR3, as DNA: TGTGCCTGCGGGTCGGGCAGGGATTACGAGCAGTACTTC.